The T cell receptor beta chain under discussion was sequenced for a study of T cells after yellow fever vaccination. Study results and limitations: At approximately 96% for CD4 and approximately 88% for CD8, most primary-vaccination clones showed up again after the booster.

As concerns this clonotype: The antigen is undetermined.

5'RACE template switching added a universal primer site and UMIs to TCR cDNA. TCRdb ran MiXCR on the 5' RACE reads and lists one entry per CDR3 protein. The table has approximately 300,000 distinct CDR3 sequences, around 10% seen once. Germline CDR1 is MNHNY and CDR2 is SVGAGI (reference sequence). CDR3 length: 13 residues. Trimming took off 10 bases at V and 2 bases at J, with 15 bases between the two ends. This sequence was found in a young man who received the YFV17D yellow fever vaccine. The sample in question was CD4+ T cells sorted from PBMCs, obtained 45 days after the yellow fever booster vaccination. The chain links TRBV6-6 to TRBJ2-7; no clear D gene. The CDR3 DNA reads TGTGCCACCGAGGACCCGGTGACCTACGAGCAGTACTTC. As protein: CATEDPVTYEQYF.